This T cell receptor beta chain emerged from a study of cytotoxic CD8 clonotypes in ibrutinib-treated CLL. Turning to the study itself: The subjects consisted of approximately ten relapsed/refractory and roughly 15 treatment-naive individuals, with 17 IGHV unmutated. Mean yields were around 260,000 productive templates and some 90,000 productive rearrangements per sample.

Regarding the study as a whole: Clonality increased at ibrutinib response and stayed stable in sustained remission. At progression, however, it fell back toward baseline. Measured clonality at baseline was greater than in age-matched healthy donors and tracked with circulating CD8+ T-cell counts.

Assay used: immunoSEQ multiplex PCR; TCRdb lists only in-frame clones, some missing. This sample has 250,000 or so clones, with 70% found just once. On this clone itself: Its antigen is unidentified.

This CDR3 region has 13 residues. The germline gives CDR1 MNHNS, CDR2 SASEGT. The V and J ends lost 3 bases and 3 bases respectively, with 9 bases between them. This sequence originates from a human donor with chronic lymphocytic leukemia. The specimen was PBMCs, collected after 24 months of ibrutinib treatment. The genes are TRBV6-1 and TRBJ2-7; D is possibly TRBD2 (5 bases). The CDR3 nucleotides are TGTGCCAGCAGTGACGGGGTGGACTACGAGCAGTACTTC. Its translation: CASSDGVDYEQYF.